The 5 T cell receptor beta chains reported below all come from one sample, sequenced in a study of blood T cell repertoires in COVID-19. The table came from immunoSEQ multiplex PCR; TCRdb's copy has only in-frame clones and leaves some out. The table shows some 350,000 clones, with 75% to 90% occurring only once. Sequencing used PBMCs or T cells enriched from blood (not recorded which). The origin of the receptors is a man between 18 and 29 years old who had recovered from COVID-19.

The CDR3, as DNA: TGTGCCAGCAGCCCTACGCTAAACACTGAAGCTTTCTTT. Its protein product is CASSPTLNTEAFF. The chain recombines TRBV6-2 or TRBV6-3 with TRBJ1-1; D is unclear. This CDR3 region has 13 residues. With 6 bases removed from V and 2 bases from J, the gap between germline ends came to 10 bases. CDR1 and CDR2 from the germline V gene are MNHEY and SVGEGT.

The chain uses TRBV9 and TRBJ2-7, with 12 bases that match TRBD1. J gave up 7 bases and V 1 base, and 12 bases lay outside the gene matches. The CDR3 length is 17 residues. Looked up from germline, CDR1 is SGDLS and CDR2 is YYNGEE. The CDR3 DNA follows: TGTGCCAGCAGCGTAACCGGGACAGGGGGCACTGGTCGGGAGCAGTACTTC. Translated: CASSVTGTGGTGREQYF.

The CDR3 loop reads CASSQASGEQYF. For the CDR3, the DNA is TGTGCCAGCAGCCAAGCTTCGGGAGAGCAGTACTTC. The V call is TRBV3-1 (or the pseudogene TRBV3-2), the J call TRBJ2-7, with D possibly matching TRBD2 (5 bases). The CDR3 loop spans 12 amino acids. V lost 1 base and J 7 bases, leaving 8 bases between the germline ends. The germline V gene encodes CDR1 LGHDT and CDR2 YNNKEL (reference sequence).

The chain recombines TRBV5-1 with TRBJ2-7; 11 bases are shared with TRBD1. This CDR3 contains 15 residues. Germline V gives CDR1 SGHRS, CDR2 YFSETQ. The V and J ends lost 0 bases and 2 bases, in that order; junction bases with no gene match: 1. CDR3 amino acids: CASSLAGQGAYEQYF. The CDR3 bases are TGCGCCAGCAGCTTGGCGGGACAGGGGGCCTACGAGCAGTACTTC. The whole variable domain, remainder taken from reference TRBV5-1 and TRBJ2-7, is KAGVTQTPRYLIKTRGQQVTLSCSPISGHRSVSWYQQTPGQGLQFLFEYFSETQRNKGNFPGRFSGRQFSNSRSEMNVSTLELGDSALYLCASSLAGQGAYEQYFGPGTRLTVT.

The chain carries TRBV5-1 and TRBJ2-7; D may be TRBD1 (5 bases). Germline-derived CDR1 and CDR2 are SGHRS and YFSETQ. The CDR3 is 14 amino acids. Between the trimmed V and J ends, which lost 0 bases and 2 bases, there was a span of 9 bases. The CDR3 protein is CASSLDLGPYEQYF. CDR3 DNA sequence: TGCGCCAGCAGCTTGGATCTGGGGCCCTACGAGCAGTACTTC.